This passage covers 27 T cell receptor beta chains from one sample sequenced in a study of stem cell transplantation in POMP-related autoinflammatory disease. Method: immunoSEQ multiplex PCR; TCRdb's copy keeps in-frame clones and lacks some. The table shows approximately 4,900 clones, with roughly 90% occurring only once. The specimen comprised CD8+ T cells from PBMCs, sampled after stem cell transplantation. The receptor source for this set is a human patient with POMP-related autoinflammation and immune dysregulation (PRAID). The graft donor may account for some of the T cells.

The chain recombines TRBV11-3 with TRBJ2-3; perhaps TRBD2 as D (5 bases). Germline CDR1 SGHNT, CDR2 YENEEA. Trimming removed 5 bases at V and 2 bases at J, with 8 bases between. The CDR3 consists of 13 residues. CDR3 coding DNA: TGTGCCAGCAGCACGGACTCCACAGATACGCAGTATTTT. This sequence encodes CASSTDSTDTQYF.

The rearrangement links TRBV12-3 or TRBV12-4 to TRBJ2-7, with D uncertain. V shed 4 bases and J shed 6 bases, with 7 bases lying between them. The CDR3 contains 11 residues. The CDR3 here is CASSWDGEQYF. The CDR3 bases are TGTGCCAGCAGTTGGGATGGCGAGCAGTACTTC.

The chain couples TRBV19 to TRBJ1-1, with TRBD1 matching over 9 bases. V lost 1 base to trimming and J lost 5 bases; unmatched junction nucleotides: 2. CDR3 length: 14 amino acids. Germline loops: CDR1 LNHDA, CDR2 SQIVND (reference sequence). This chain's CDR3 is CASSIGTGVTEAFF. The CDR3 DNA reads TGTGCCAGTAGTATAGGGACAGGGGTTACTGAAGCTTTCTTT. Combining the CDR3 with reference TRBV19 and TRBJ1-1 gives the whole variable domain DGGITQSPKYLFRKEGQNVTLSCEQNLNHDAMYWYRQDPGQGLRLIYYSQIVNDFQKGDIAEGYSVSREKKESFPLTVTSAQKNPTAFYLCASSIGTGVTEAFFGQGTRLTVV.

The V and J genes are TRBV10-3 and TRBJ2-7, with TRBD2 identical over 10 bases. J was trimmed by 4 bases and V by 11 bases; bases with no gene match: 8. The CDR3 totals 13 residues. The germline gives CDR1 ENHRY, CDR2 SYGVKD. The CDR3 sequence: CASQREGRYEQYF. CDR3 in DNA: TGTGCCTCCCAGCGGGAGGGCCGTTACGAGCAGTACTTC.

This rearrangement joins TRBV4-1 to TRBJ2-7, with D possibly TRBD2 on 7 matching bases. Trimming stripped 5 bases from V and 4 bases from J, with 21 bases between. Germline V CDR1 and CDR2: MGHRA, YSYEKL. This CDR3 comprises 16 residues. DNA of the CDR3: TGCGCCAGCAGCGGCCTAAAGGGGGAGGGCCTGTACGAGCAGTACTTC. This codes for CASSGLKGEGLYEQYF.

The chain recombines TRBV12-5 with TRBJ1-6; D remains ambiguous. Per germline, CDR1 LGHNT and CDR2 FRNRAP. The CDR3 extends over 17 amino acids. Trimming removed 1 base at V and 4 bases at J, with 14 bases between. CDR3 amino acids: CASGLASRVPYNSPLHF. CDR3 nucleotides: TGTGCTAGTGGTTTGGCCTCCCGGGTTCCTTATAATTCACCCCTCCACTTT.

V and J are TRBV30 and TRBJ1-1, with no clear D. Deletions cut 0 bases from V and 4 bases from J, with 6 bases between. Germline V lookup: CDR1 GTSNPN, CDR2 SVGIG (reference sequence). This CDR3 has 12 amino acids. The CDR3 is CAWSVTSTEAFF. In nucleotides, the CDR3 is TGTGCCTGGAGTGTAACAAGCACTGAAGCTTTCTTT.

This sequence joins TRBV4-3 and TRBJ1-1; tentative D call: TRBD1 (6 bases). The CDR3 totals 15 residues. The V and J ends lost 0 bases and 2 bases respectively, with 10 bases between them. Germline CDR1 reads LGHNA; CDR2 reads YSLEER. The CDR3 here is CASSQDPGANTEAFF. The CDR3 DNA reads as TGCGCCAGCAGCCAAGATCCGGGGGCCAACACTGAAGCTTTCTTT.

This chain joins TRBV6-4 and TRBJ2-1; 8 bases align to TRBD2. The V gene's germline CDR1 is MRHNA and CDR2 SNTAGT. After removal of 3 bases from V and 5 bases from J, the junction contained 3 bases not matched to a gene. The CDR3 contains 14 residues. The CDR3: CASSEGSGDNEQFF. DNA for the CDR3: TGTGCCAGCAGTGAGGGTAGCGGGGACAATGAGCAGTTCTTC.

The gene calls are TRBV5-4 and TRBJ2-2; possibly TRBD1 for D (5 bases). The CDR3 is 14 amino acids. V lost 4 bases and J 7 bases, leaving 14 bases between the germline ends. The germline gives CDR1 SGHNT, CDR2 YYREEE (reference sequence). As DNA, the CDR3 is TGTGCCAGCAGCGAGTGGGGCGGCGTCGGGGAGCTGTTTTTT. Protein product: CASSEWGGVGELFF.

The chain carries TRBV5-1 and TRBJ2-1; no clear D gene. The V gene lost 4 bases and the J gene lost 5 bases, with 7 bases spanning the gap. The CDR3 loop spans 12 amino acids. The germline V gene encodes CDR1 SGHRS and CDR2 YFSETQ. The CDR3 DNA follows: TGCGCCAGCAGCCCTGAGCACAATGAGCAGTTCTTC. This translates into CASSPEHNEQFF. Full variable domain (rest looked up from reference TRBV5-1 and TRBJ2-1): KAGVTQTPRYLIKTRGQQVTLSCSPISGHRSVSWYQQTPGQGLQFLFEYFSETQRNKGNFPGRFSGRQFSNSRSEMNVSTLELGDSALYLCASSPEHNEQFFGPGTRLTVL.

The chain employs TRBV19 and TRBJ2-7; TRBD1 agrees at 8 bases. J was trimmed by 5 bases and V by 4 bases; bases with no gene match: 10. The CDR3 totals 15 residues. Germline CDR1 LNHDA, CDR2 SQIVND (reference sequence). For the CDR3, the DNA is TGTGCCAGTAGTAGCCCGTGGACAGGGAGGCACGAGCAGTACTTC. It is translated as CASSSPWTGRHEQYF.

This clone was detected once. The gene calls are TRBV9 and TRBJ1-3, with 9 bases matching TRBD1. V dropped 4 bases and J dropped 0; count of bases not matched to a gene: 2. Germline V gene sequence: CDR1 SGDLS, CDR2 YYNGEE. This CDR3 comprises 15 residues. The CDR3, as DNA: TGTGCCAGCAGCCGACAGGGGGTCTCTGGAAACACCATATATTTT. Translated: CASSRQGVSGNTIYF.

The chain couples TRBV4-3 to TRBJ2-3; D not resolved. Per germline, CDR1 LGHNA and CDR2 YSLEER. This CDR3 is built from 17 residues. Trimming removed 5 bases at V and 0 bases at J, with 18 bases between. Written as DNA, the CDR3 is TGCGCCAGCAGCTACGCGTTCTCCCCAGCTAGCACAGATACGCAGTATTTT. Translating it yields CASSYAFSPASTDTQYF.

The chain employs TRBV29-1 and TRBJ2-7, with TRBD2 identical over 14 bases. Looked up from germline, CDR1 is SQVTM and CDR2 is ANQGSEA. The CDR3 covers 14 residues. V shed 3 bases and J 4 bases; nucleotides not matched to a gene: 2. In DNA form, the CDR3 reads TGCAGCGTTGAGGGACTAGCGGGGGATTACGAGCAGTACTTC. This gives the protein CSVEGLAGDYEQYF.

CDR3 protein: CASSPTGRGSTEAFF. CDR3 coding DNA: TGTGCCAGCAGCCCGACAGGGCGTGGGAGCACTGAAGCTTTCTTT. This rearrangement joins TRBV7-8 to TRBJ1-1; 7 positions match TRBD1. The CDR3 consists of 15 residues. Germline CDR1 and CDR2: SGHVS and FQNEAQ. The V gene end was trimmed by 5 bases and the J gene end by 4 bases; junction bases not matched to a gene: 10.

V usage is TRBV9 and J usage is TRBJ2-6; D not certain. V was clipped by 3 bases and J by 0 bases, with 19 bases between them. The CDR3 covers 19 residues. Germline V CDR1 and CDR2: SGDLS, YYNGEE. CDR3 protein: CASSAGYWTDLSGANVLTF. CDR3 nucleotides: TGTGCCAGCAGCGCCGGGTATTGGACGGACCTCTCTGGGGCCAACGTCCTGACTTTC.

V and J are TRBV7-8 and TRBJ2-4; D not certain. The germline gives CDR1 SGHVS, CDR2 FQNEAQ. The CDR3 spans 13 residues. Trimming left V 4 bases short and J 9 bases short, with 13 bases between. The CDR3 loop is CASSSPGSAIQYF. The CDR3 region has the DNA TGTGCCAGCAGCTCACCAGGATCCGCCATTCAGTACTTC.

CDR3 sequence reads: CASSEDRNQPQHF. CDR3 in DNA: TGCGCCAGCAGTGAAGACAGGAATCAGCCCCAGCATTTT. J is TRBJ1-5 and V is TRBV10-2; D perhaps matches TRBD1 (6 bases). The CDR3 is 13 amino acids. Trimming took off 3 bases at V and 4 bases at J, with 7 bases between the two ends. The germline gives CDR1 WSHSY, CDR2 SAAADI.

This sequence joins TRBV24-1 and TRBJ1-2; TRBD1 matches 7 bases. This CDR3 has 15 residues. V was clipped by 4 bases and J by 7 bases; unmatched bases: 11. CDR1 is KGHDR, CDR2 SFDVKD, per germline. This CDR3 is CATSDRTGGMSGYTF. The CDR3, as DNA: TGTGCCACCAGTGACCGGACAGGCGGAATGTCTGGCTACACCTTC.

The rearrangement links TRBV2 to TRBJ2-1, with a tentative D call TRBD2 (6 bases). This CDR3 spans 14 amino acids. Trimming took 3 bases from V and 8 from J, leaving 14 bases between them. Germline values: CDR1 SNHLY, CDR2 FYNNEI. This CDR3 reads CASSDSGRRDEQFF. CDR3 DNA: TGTGCCAGCAGTGATAGCGGAAGAAGAGATGAGCAGTTCTTC.

The chain employs TRBV19 and TRBJ2-1; TRBD2 agrees at 9 bases. The CDR3 is 16 residues long. Germline CDR1 reads LNHDA; CDR2 reads SQIVND (reference sequence). The ends lost 3 bases at V and 1 base at J; junction bases unmatched: 4. CDR3 protein: CASSIVLAGSYNEQFF. CDR3 DNA sequence: TGTGCCAGTAGTATCGTGCTAGCGGGATCCTACAATGAGCAGTTCTTC.

This chain uses TRBV5-1 with TRBJ2-1; 11 bases fit TRBD2. This CDR3 has 16 residues. Germline V gene lookup returns CDR1 SGHRS and CDR2 YFSETQ. V was pared by 3 bases and J by 5 bases, with 7 bases of the junction left unmatched. The CDR3 here is CASSSSPGLADNEQFF. The CDR3 coding sequence is TGCGCCAGCAGCTCCTCACCGGGACTAGCGGACAATGAGCAGTTCTTC.

CDR3 DNA: TGTGCCTCTAATGTGGGTTGGGGAGATGAGCAGTACTTC. Translation: CASNVGWGDEQYF. The chain carries TRBV19 and TRBJ2-7; perhaps TRBD2 as D (5 bases). The CDR3 extends over 13 amino acids. Trimming pared 11 bases from V and 7 bases from J, leaving 21 bases between. Germline V gene sequence: CDR1 LNHDA, CDR2 SQIVND (reference sequence).

This chain connects TRBV9 to TRBJ2-1; D uncertain. The germline V gene has CDR1 SGDLS and CDR2 YYNGEE. The CDR3 has 11 amino acids. V was pared by 5 bases and J by 8 bases, with 8 bases between. The CDR3 nucleotides are TGTGCCAGCAGATCTGGCTATGAGCAGTTCTTC. It specifies CASRSGYEQFF.

The chain uses TRBV12-3 or TRBV12-4 and TRBJ2-7, with 8 nucleotides matching TRBD2. V shed 8 bases and J 3 bases; nucleotides not matched to a gene: 3. The CDR3 sequence is 12 residues long. The CDR3 coding sequence is TGTGCCAGCGCTAGCGGGTTCTACGAGCAGTACTTC. Translating gives CASASGFYEQYF.

The J gene is TRBJ1-3, the V gene TRBV7-9; 7 positions agree with TRBD1. Per the germline V gene, CDR1 is SEHNR and CDR2 is FQNEAQ (reference sequence). Unmatched junction bases numbered 10, after V lost 5 bases and J lost 0 bases. The length of the CDR3 is 17 residues. The CDR3 reads CASSLGGTASSGNTIYF. The CDR3, as DNA: TGTGCCAGCAGCCTAGGAGGGACAGCATCCTCTGGAAACACCATATATTTT.